The sequence of this T cell receptor (beta chain) was determined in a study of shared clonotypes between healthy human individuals. As for the study in general: Each donor contributed plates that comprised three CD4 naive, three CD4 memory, two CD8 naive and one CD8 memory. The study, taken as a whole, reports: Depth of sequencing was expected to influence donor clonotype sharing.

Looked up from germline, CDR1 is MNHEY and CDR2 is SMNVEV (reference sequence). Trimming cost V 2 bases and J 3 bases, with 11 bases left between them. The length of the CDR3 is 14 residues. For this clone: Its specificity is unknown.

Terminally differentiated effector memory CD45RA+ cells were excluded from the naive CD8 cells, which were CD45RO-negative and positively selected for CCR7. All of the donors resided in Nashville, Tennessee, and each was a Caucasian adult. This table comes from immunoSEQ multiplex PCR, and its TCRdb copy is limited to in-frame clones, with some not included. The table shows some 740,000 clones, with about 91% occurring only once. Sequencing input: naive CD8+ T cells sorted from blood. The receptor was isolated from a man in his thirties or forties in good health. The chain recombines TRBV27 with TRBJ2-7; D could derive from TRBD1 or TRBD2 (5 bases each). In DNA form, the CDR3 reads TGTGCCAGCAGTTTACGGGGCATCATCTACGAGCAGTACTTC. Its protein is CASSLRGIIYEQYF.